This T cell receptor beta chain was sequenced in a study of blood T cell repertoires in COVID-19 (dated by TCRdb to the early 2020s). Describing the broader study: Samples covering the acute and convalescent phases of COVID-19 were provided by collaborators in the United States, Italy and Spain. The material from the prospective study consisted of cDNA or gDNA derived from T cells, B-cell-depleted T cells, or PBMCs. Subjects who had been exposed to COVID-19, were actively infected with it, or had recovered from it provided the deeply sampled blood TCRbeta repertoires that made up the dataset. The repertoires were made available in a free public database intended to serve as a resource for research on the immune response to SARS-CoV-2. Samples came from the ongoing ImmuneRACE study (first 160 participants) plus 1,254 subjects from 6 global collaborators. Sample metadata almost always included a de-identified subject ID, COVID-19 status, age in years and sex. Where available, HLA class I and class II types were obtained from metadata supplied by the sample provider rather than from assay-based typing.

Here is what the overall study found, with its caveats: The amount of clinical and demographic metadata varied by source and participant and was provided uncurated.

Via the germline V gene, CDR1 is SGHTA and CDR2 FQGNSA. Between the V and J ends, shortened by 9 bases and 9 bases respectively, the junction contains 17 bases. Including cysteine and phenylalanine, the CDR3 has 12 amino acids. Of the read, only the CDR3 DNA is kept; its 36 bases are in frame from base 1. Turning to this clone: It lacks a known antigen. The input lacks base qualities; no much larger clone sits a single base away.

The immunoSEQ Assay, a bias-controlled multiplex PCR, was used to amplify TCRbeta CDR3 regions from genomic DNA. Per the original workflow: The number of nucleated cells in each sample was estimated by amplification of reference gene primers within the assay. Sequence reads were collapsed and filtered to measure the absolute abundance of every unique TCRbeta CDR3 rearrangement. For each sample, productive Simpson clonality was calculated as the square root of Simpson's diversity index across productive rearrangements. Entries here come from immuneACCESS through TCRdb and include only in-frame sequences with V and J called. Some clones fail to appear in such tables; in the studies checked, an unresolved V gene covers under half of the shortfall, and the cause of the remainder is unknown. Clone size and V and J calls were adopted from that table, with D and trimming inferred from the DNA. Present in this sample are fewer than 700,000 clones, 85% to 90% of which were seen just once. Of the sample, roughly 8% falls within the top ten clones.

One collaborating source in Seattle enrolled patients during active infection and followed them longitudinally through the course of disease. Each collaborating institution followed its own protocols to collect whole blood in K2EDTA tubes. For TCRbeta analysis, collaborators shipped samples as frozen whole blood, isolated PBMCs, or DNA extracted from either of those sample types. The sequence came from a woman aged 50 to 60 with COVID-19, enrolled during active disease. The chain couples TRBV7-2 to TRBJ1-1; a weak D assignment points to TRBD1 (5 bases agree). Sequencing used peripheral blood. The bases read TGTGCCAGTTTGCCCCCGGGGGGACAAGCTTTCTTT. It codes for CASLPPGGQAFF.